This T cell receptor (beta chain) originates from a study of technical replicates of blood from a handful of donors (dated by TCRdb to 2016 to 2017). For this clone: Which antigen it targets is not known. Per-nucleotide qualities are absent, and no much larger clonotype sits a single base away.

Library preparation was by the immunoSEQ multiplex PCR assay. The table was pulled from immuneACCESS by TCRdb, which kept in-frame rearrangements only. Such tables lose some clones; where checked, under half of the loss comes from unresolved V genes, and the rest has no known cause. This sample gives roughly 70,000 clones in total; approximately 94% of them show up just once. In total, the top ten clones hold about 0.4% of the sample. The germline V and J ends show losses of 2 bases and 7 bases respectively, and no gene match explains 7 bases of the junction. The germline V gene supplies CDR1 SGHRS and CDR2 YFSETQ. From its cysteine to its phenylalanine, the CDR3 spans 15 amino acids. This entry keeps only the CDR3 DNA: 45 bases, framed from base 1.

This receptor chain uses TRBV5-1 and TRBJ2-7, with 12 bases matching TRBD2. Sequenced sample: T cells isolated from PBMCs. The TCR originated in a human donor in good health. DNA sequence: TGCGCCAGCAGCTTCGCGACTAGCGGGAGAAGTGAGCAGTACTTC. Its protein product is CASSFATSGRSEQYF.